The clone carrying this TCR beta chain was counted only a few times. This sample is drawn from a study of metastatic and nonmetastatic thyroid tumors. Germline values: CDR1 MNHNS, CDR2 SASEGT. The length of the CDR3 is 14 residues. V lost 3 bases, J lost 5 bases, and 13 bases lay in between. As processed by the authors: Clinicopathological groups of papillary thyroid cancer showed CDR3 differences that were used to build a distant-metastasis classifier. TCRdb re-called clones via MiXCR from the PCR reads. TCRdb's processing, not the authors' own work, is the source of the V and J calls. The table includes several thousand clones, 25% to 35% detected once. Treatment of any kind had been given to no patient before thyroid surgery.

Sequenced input: adjacent normal tissue. The TCR sequence derives from a female donor with papillary thyroid cancer or a benign thyroid nodule (not recorded which). Some clones in this sample may be carry-over from other donors' samples. The chain joins TRBV6-1 to TRBJ1-1; TRBD1 might be the D (5 bases). The CDR3: CASSDIGTGTEAFF. The DNA for the CDR3 is TGTGCCAGCAGTGACATTGGCACAGGTACTGAAGCTTTCTTT.